This T cell receptor beta chain is drawn from a study of human thymus T cells. This CDR3 has 14 amino acids. Unmatched junction bases numbered 4, after V lost 4 bases and J lost 4 bases. The germline V gene has CDR1 SQVTM and CDR2 ANQGSEA. Profiling relied on immunoSEQ multiplex PCR, and the TCRdb table lists in-frame clones only, not all of them. In the table there are about 60,000 clones, 94% of which are singletons. The sequence was collected from a boy younger than two with a congenital heart defect but otherwise immunologically healthy. Specimen: blood. The V gene is TRBV29-1, the J gene TRBJ1-2; TRBD1 matches 12 bases. The CDR3 region has the DNA TGCAGCGTTGTAGGGACAGGGGGCATCTATGGCTACACCTTC. It specifies CSVVGTGGIYGYTF.